The clone carrying this TCR beta chain was counted only a few times. Original processing notes: Reference gene primer amplification in the assay estimated nucleated cell counts. TCRdb's table, derived via immunoSEQ multiplex PCR, lists solely in-frame clones and lacks some. D and trimming were read from the DNA, whereas the V and J calls and clone size are those reported in that table. The sample contains about 220,000 clones, around 82% of which appear only once. The data derive from a study of blood T cell repertoires in COVID-19. Study context: Acute and convalescent COVID-19 samples came from the United States, Italy and Spain. T cells, B-cell-depleted T cells, or PBMCs provided the cDNA or gDNA that served as material.

The V gene lost 5 bases and the J gene lost 6 bases, with 9 bases spanning the gap. The CDR3 runs 12 residues. The V gene's germline CDR1 is MNHEY and CDR2 SVGAGI. The rearrangement joins TRBV6-5 to TRBJ2-3; D may be TRBD1 (5 bases). Material for sequencing was peripheral blood. The TCR originated in a woman aged 50 to 60 with acute or convalescent COVID-19. The CDR3 coding sequence is TGTGCCAGCAGTCAGACAGAGGATACGCAGTATTTT. Its protein product is CASSQTEDTQYF.